Below, 13 T cell receptor beta chains from the same sample are listed, as sequenced in a study of T cell changes during pregnancy in multiple sclerosis. The table came from immunoSEQ multiplex PCR; TCRdb's copy has only in-frame clones and leaves some out. The profile shows tens of thousands of clones, approximately 89% of them singletons. The input for sequencing was peripheral blood, taken before pregnancy. These receptors originate from a female donor with multiple sclerosis, enrolled in a pregnancy study.

The rearrangement links TRBV7-8 to TRBJ2-1, with D unclear. The germline V and J ends were trimmed by 3 bases and 7 bases, with 10 bases remaining between them. CDR3 length equals 13 residues. From germline, CDR1 is SGHVS and CDR2 FQNEAQ. CDR3 in DNA: TGTGCCAGCAGCTTTACCCTCGGGAATGAGCAGTTCTTC. It specifies CASSFTLGNEQFF.

The chain has TRBV2 and TRBJ1-3; 9 bases line up with TRBD1. CDR1 SNHLY and CDR2 FYNNEI come from the germline V gene. With 3 bases clipped from V and 7 bases from J, the junction kept 4 bases outside the gene matches. CDR3 size: 14 residues. CDR3: CASSDGQGRNTIYF. The CDR3 nucleotides are TGTGCCAGCAGTGATGGACAGGGGAGGAACACCATATATTTT.

The chain couples TRBV4-2 to TRBJ2-1, with TRBD2 identical over 11 bases. Germline V CDR1 and CDR2: LGHNA, YNFKEQ. The V segment lost 0 bases and the J segment 2 bases; nucleotides outside the gene matches: 3. The CDR3 consists of 17 residues. CDR3 amino acids: CASSQELSGGAYNEQFF. The CDR3 bases are TGTGCCAGCAGCCAAGAACTTAGCGGGGGGGCCTACAATGAGCAGTTCTTC.

The chain joins TRBV2 to TRBJ2-5; 9 nucleotides align to TRBD1. The CDR3 spans 13 residues. V gave up 6 bases and J gave up 3 bases; unmatched junction bases: 2. Germline V CDR1 and CDR2: SNHLY, FYNNEI. This CDR3 reads CASSRDREETQYF. CDR3 in DNA: TGTGCCAGCAGCCGGGACAGGGAAGAGACCCAGTACTTC. Using reference TRBV2 and TRBJ2-5 for the parts outside the CDR3, the full variable domain is EPEVTQTPSHQVTQMGQEVILRCVPISNHLYFYWYRQILGQKVEFLVSFYNNEISEKSEIFDDQFSVERPDGSNFTLKIRSTKLEDSAMYFCASSRDREETQYFGPGTRLLVL.

V gene TRBV6-4 combines with J gene TRBJ1-4, with D maybe TRBD1 (6 bases). V lost 9 bases to trimming and J lost 0 bases, with 14 bases between them. Germline V gene lookup returns CDR1 MRHNA and CDR2 SNTAGT. The CDR3 covers 15 residues. CDR3 coding DNA: TGTGCCAGTCAGAGACAGGCCGCAACTAATGAAAAACTGTTTTTT. Translation: CASQRQAATNEKLFF.

This chain connects TRBV20-1 to TRBJ1-1; D may be TRBD1 (5 bases). The CDR3 is made up of 11 amino acids. Trimming shortened V by 0 bases and J by 7 bases, and 6 bases separated the two germline ends. CDR1 and CDR2 from the germline V gene are DFQATT and SNEGSKA (reference sequence). In nucleotides, the CDR3 is TGCAGTGCTAGAGAAGACAGTGAAGCTTTCTTT. Encoded protein: CSAREDSEAFF.

This sequence joins TRBV29-1 and TRBJ1-3, with TRBD1 identical over 8 bases. J was trimmed by 4 bases and V by 6 bases; bases with no gene match: 5. The length of the CDR3 is 13 residues. Germline assignment: CDR1 SQVTM and CDR2 ANQGSEA. The CDR3 region is CSVRQGSGNTIYF. CDR3 bases: TGCAGCGTCAGACAGGGGTCCGGAAACACCATATATTTT. The complete variable domain, with remaining parts taken from reference TRBV29-1 and TRBJ1-3, reads SAVISQKPSRDICQRGTSLTIQCQVDSQVTMMFWYRQQPGQSLTLIATANQGSEATYESGFVIDKFPISRPNLTFSTLTVSNMSPEDSSIYLCSVRQGSGNTIYFGEGSWLTVV.

The genes are TRBV18 and TRBJ2-1; perhaps TRBD1 as D (6 bases). V was trimmed by 5 bases and J by 6 bases, leaving 26 bases between them. This CDR3 spans 18 amino acids. The germline gives CDR1 KGHSH, CDR2 LQKENI. The CDR3 sequence: CASSKGQVRGERGNEQFF. The CDR3 DNA reads as TGTGCCAGCTCAAAAGGACAAGTCAGGGGAGAAAGGGGCAATGAGCAGTTCTTC.

The chain recombines TRBV6-5 with TRBJ2-3; the D gene is possibly TRBD2 (5 bases). V was trimmed by 6 bases and J by 3 bases, leaving 7 bases between them. In germline, CDR1 is MNHEY, CDR2 SVGAGI. CDR3 length: 12 residues. The chain's CDR3 is CASSRTTDTQYF. The CDR3 nucleotides read TGTGCCAGCAGCCGGACTACAGATACGCAGTATTTT.

This sequence joins TRBV6-6 and TRBJ2-7; D possibly corresponds to TRBD2 (5 bases). The CDR3 loop spans 15 amino acids. Germline assignment: CDR1 MNHNY and CDR2 SVGAGI (reference sequence). Trimming pared 0 bases from V and 6 bases from J, leaving 15 bases between. CDR3 bases: TGTGCCAGCAGTTACTCGGCGATCGCCGCGGGCGAGCAGTACTTC. Amino acid sequence: CASSYSAIAAGEQYF.

The V call is TRBV27, the J call TRBJ2-1, with 13 bases matching TRBD2. Germline loops: CDR1 MNHEY, CDR2 SMNVEV (reference sequence). This CDR3 has 17 residues. V trimming: 5 bases; J trimming: 10 bases; junction bases outside the gene matches: 14. CDR3 region: CASSHDRGLAGVVEQFF. CDR3 bases: TGTGCCAGCAGTCACGACCGCGGACTAGCGGGAGTGGTGGAGCAGTTCTTC.

This chain links TRBV30 with TRBJ2-5; a possible D gene is TRBD2 (6 bases). This CDR3 has 15 amino acids. Germline V CDR1 and CDR2: GTSNPN, SVGIG (reference sequence). The V and J ends lost 5 bases and 5 bases respectively, with 21 bases between them. The CDR3 sequence: CAWAPSGLPRETQYF. In DNA form, the CDR3 reads TGTGCCTGGGCTCCCTCCGGACTACCTAGGGAGACCCAGTACTTC.

The J gene is TRBJ2-7, the V gene TRBV5-1; 8 nucleotides line up with TRBD1. This CDR3 has 14 residues. Germline assignment: CDR1 SGHRS and CDR2 YFSETQ. Germline trimming cut 4 bases from V and 1 base from J; bases unmatched to any gene: 4. The DNA for the CDR3 is TGCGCCAGCAGCCCACAGGGGGGTTCCTACGAGCAGTACTTC. It translates to CASSPQGGSYEQYF.